The entry below describes one TCR beta chain. The CDR3 length is 14 residues. CDR1 DFQATT and CDR2 SNEGSKA come from the germline V gene (reference sequence). Trimming took off 1 base at V and 11 bases at J, with 19 bases between the two ends. These data originate in a study of CD8+CD57+ T cells in acquired aplastic anemia. Study-level background: Sorted CD4+ and CD8+ cells gave an average of approximately 3.4 ug of DNA.

It was genomic DNA that served as the template for profiling TCR beta VDJ and CDR3. TCRdb re-called the reads with MiXCR, one entry per CDR3 protein. The sample carries about 220,000 distinct CDR3 sequences, around 45% recorded once. An expansion of CD8+CD57+ cells by flow cytometry had been shown in patients chosen for sequencing. Each of the patients presented with severe acquired aplastic anemia. The origin of this receptor is a human donor with aplastic anemia. Input material: sorted CD4+, CD8+, or CD8+CD57+ T cells (not recorded which) from PBMCs. The rearrangement joins TRBV20-1 to TRBJ2-3; weak D call: TRBD2 (6 bases). The CDR3 region is CSARAASDYNEQYF. Here the CDR3 DNA reads TGCAGTGCTAGAGCTGCTAGCGACTACAATGAGCAGTATTTT.